This T cell receptor beta chain was recorded in a study of T cell responses to AZD1222 COVID-19 vaccine. About this clone itself: Its specificity is not known.

Data came from immunoSEQ multiplex PCR; TCRdb stores just in-frame clones and leaves some out. Of about 84,000 clones listed, about 85% are singletons. Study results and limitations: Baseline serology detected seropositivity in only five to seven AZD1222 recipients.

The clonotype was recovered from an adult in good health. The input for sequencing was peripheral blood, taken on day 0 of AZD1222 vaccination.

CDR3 region: CASSQGAVRNTIYF. DNA for the CDR3: TGCGCCAGCAGCCAAGGGGCAGTTAGAAACACCATATATTTT. V gene TRBV4-1 combines with J gene TRBJ1-3; no reliable D call. The CDR3 consists of 14 residues. Germline-derived CDR1 and CDR2 are MGHRA and YSYEKL. V was trimmed by 1 base and J by 5 bases, leaving 9 bases between them.